Below are 9 T cell receptor beta chains sequenced from a single sample in a study of blood T cell repertoires in COVID-19. This table comes from immunoSEQ multiplex PCR, and its TCRdb copy is limited to in-frame clones, with some not included. The data hold about 480,000 clones, with roughly nine tenths observed a single time. Material: peripheral blood. These receptors were obtained from a man in his late teens or twenties with COVID-19, enrolled during active disease.

The chain links TRBV4-1 to TRBJ1-5; 7 bases line up with TRBD1. The CDR3 length is 15 residues. V dropped 5 bases and J dropped 2; count of bases not matched to a gene: 6. CDR1 is MGHRA and CDR2 is YSYEKL in the germline V gene. CDR3: CASSVRGSGNQPQHF. The CDR3 nucleotides read TGCGCCAGCAGCGTCAGGGGGTCGGGCAATCAGCCCCAGCATTTT.

This rearrangement joins TRBV7-9 to TRBJ2-7, with 7 bases identical to TRBD1. This CDR3 is built from 14 residues. Germline CDR1 SEHNR, CDR2 FQNEAQ (reference sequence). J was trimmed by 7 bases and V by 2 bases; bases with no gene match: 8. CDR3 coding DNA: TGTGCCAGCAGCTTAACCGAGGGGGCTCAAGAGCAGTACTTC. Its translation: CASSLTEGAQEQYF.

The rearrangement uses TRBV5-3 and TRBJ1-1; D is perhaps TRBD1 (5 bases). TRBV5-3 is classed as an ORF, of uncertain function. Deletions cut 2 bases from V and 0 bases from J, with 11 bases between. The CDR3 runs to 15 residues. The CDR3 protein is CARSFRGFMNTEAFF. The CDR3 coding sequence is TGTGCCAGAAGCTTTAGGGGTTTCATGAACACTGAAGCTTTCTTT.

The chain joins TRBV5-5 to TRBJ2-3; TRBD2 aligns across 7 bases. V was clipped by 0 bases and J by 1 base; unmatched bases: 11. This CDR3 contains 18 residues. Germline V lookup: CDR1 SGHKS, CDR2 YYEKEE (reference sequence). For the CDR3, the DNA is TGTGCCAGCAGCTTGGTGCCTTTAGGGGCGGGGGGCACAGATACGCAGTATTTT. Its translation: CASSLVPLGAGGTDTQYF.

The chain links TRBV18 to TRBJ1-5; 8 positions match TRBD1. Per the germline V gene, CDR1 is KGHSH and CDR2 is LQKENI. CDR3 size: 14 residues. Germline trimming cut 6 bases from V and 5 bases from J; bases unmatched to any gene: 6. The CDR3 bases are TGTGCCAGCTCCCCGACAGGGGCGGATCAGCCCCAGCATTTT. The encoded protein is CASSPTGADQPQHF.

The chain employs TRBV24-1 and TRBJ2-1, with no clear D. Trimming removed 0 bases from V and 6 bases from J, with 11 bases in between. The CDR3 sequence is 15 residues long. CDR1 is KGHDR and CDR2 is SFDVKD in the germline V gene. The CDR3 region has the DNA TGTGCCACCAGTGATTTGCGTGCTATTCGCAATGAGCAGTTCTTC. Protein: CATSDLRAIRNEQFF.

The V call is TRBV12-3 or TRBV12-4, the J call TRBJ1-2; no reliable D call. The CDR3 totals 13 residues. V dropped 5 bases and J dropped 4 bases, with 11 bases sitting between them. CDR3 coding DNA: TGTGCCAGCAGTCCCCGGAGAGCCTATGGCTACACCTTC. Its translation is CASSPRRAYGYTF.

V gene TRBV6-5 combines with J gene TRBJ1-2; 7 bases are a match to TRBD1. The V and J ends lost 6 bases and 8 bases, in that order; junction bases with no gene match: 6. CDR1 and CDR2 (germline): MNHEY, SVGAGI. The CDR3 runs 12 residues. The CDR3 loop is CASRVNRGGYTF. As DNA, the CDR3 is TGTGCCAGCAGGGTGAACAGGGGAGGCTACACCTTC.

J is TRBJ1-1 and V is TRBV19, with 11 bases identical to TRBD1. V dropped 5 bases and J dropped 10; count of bases not matched to a gene: 6. The length of the CDR3 is 13 residues. The V gene's germline CDR1 is LNHDA and CDR2 SQIVND (reference sequence). The CDR3 sequence is CASSVTGTGGAFF. The CDR3 DNA reads as TGTGCCAGTAGTGTAACAGGGACAGGGGGAGCTTTCTTT.